The 6 T cell receptor beta chains reported below all come from one sample, sequenced in a study of OX40 agonist ivuxolimab in advanced cancers. Here immunoSEQ multiplex PCR was the method, and the copy in TCRdb shows in-frame clones only, minus some. This sample has more than 100,000 clones, with over 85% found just once. The sequenced sample was CD4+ or CD8+ T cells sorted from blood, obtained in a trial of the OX40 agonist ivuxolimab. The receptors shown here come from an adult with an advanced solid tumor such as melanoma, head and neck, liver or kidney cancer.

This clone was seen once. The chain is built from TRBV19 and TRBJ2-2; unclear D gene. The CDR3 consists of 12 residues. Germline assignment: CDR1 LNHDA and CDR2 SQIVND (reference sequence). The DNA of the CDR3 is TGTGTCACTAAAGGGAACGCTGGGGAGCTGTTTTTT. It codes for CVTKGNAGELFF.

The chain joins TRBV11-2 to TRBJ1-1; D unresolved. Germline V gives CDR1 SGHAT, CDR2 FQNNGV. V shed 1 base and J shed 5 bases, with 8 bases lying between them. The length of the CDR3 is 13 residues. Here the CDR3 reads CASSLGVRTEAFF. DNA of the CDR3: TGTGCCAGCAGCTTAGGTGTGAGGACTGAAGCTTTCTTT.

V usage is TRBV7-9 and J usage is TRBJ1-2; a possible D gene is TRBD1 (6 bases). V lost 5 bases to trimming and J lost 5 bases, with 15 bases between them. There are 14 residues in the CDR3. Germline V gene lookup returns CDR1 SEHNR and CDR2 FQNEAQ (reference sequence). This CDR3 is CASSPRVGAYGYTF. DNA for the CDR3: TGTGCCAGCAGCCCCCGGGTGGGGGCATATGGCTACACCTTC.

This clone was counted a single time. This chain connects TRBV5-1 to TRBJ2-5; 8 positions agree with TRBD1. The V gene's germline CDR1 is SGHRS and CDR2 YFSETQ. CDR3 length: 13 residues. V dropped 1 base and J dropped 14; count of bases not matched to a gene: 10. In nucleotides, the CDR3 is TGCGCCAGCAGCTTGACTACTACGGGACAGGCCTACTTC. Translating gives CASSLTTTGQAYF.

The genes are TRBV7-9 and TRBJ2-3, with TRBD2 identical over 9 bases. The V and J ends lost 0 bases and 4 bases, in that order; junction bases with no gene match: 8. Germline values: CDR1 SEHNR, CDR2 FQNEAQ (reference sequence). The CDR3 is 17 residues long. This CDR3 is CASSLAIKREAADTQYF. In DNA form, the CDR3 reads TGTGCCAGCAGCTTAGCTATCAAGCGGGAGGCCGCAGATACGCAGTATTTT. The variable domain in full, completed from reference TRBV7-9 and TRBJ2-3, reads DTGVSQNPRHKITKRGQNVTFRCDPISEHNRLYWYRQTLGQGPEFLTYFQNEAQLEKSRLLSDRFSAERPKGSFSTLEIQRTEQGDSAMYLCASSLAIKREAADTQYFGPGTRLTVL.

The rearrangement joins TRBV6-1 to TRBJ2-7; D ambiguous. Trimming took 2 bases from V and 10 from J, leaving 12 bases between them. This CDR3 spans 12 amino acids. Germline CDR1 reads MNHNS; CDR2 reads SASEGT. The CDR3 protein is CASSESFLNQYF. The CDR3 DNA follows: TGTGCCAGCAGTGAAAGCTTCCTAAACCAGTACTTC.